The rows below give T cell receptor beta chains drawn from one sample of a study of blood T cell repertoires in COVID-19. The repertoire was sequenced with immunoSEQ multiplex PCR; TCRdb's copy has only in-frame clones and lacks some. The table shows about 83,000 clones, with about nine tenths occurring only once. The source material was peripheral blood. These TCRs come from a woman older than 75 with active or convalescent COVID-19. Both conserved end residues are part of each CDR3. The D gene is left open where the match is weak. For some rows the clone size is stated as once, few or many, or as a class when expanded; others skip it.

D gene,J gene,V gene,clone size,CDR3 DNA,CDR3 protein
-,TRBJ2-1,TRBV12-3/TRBV12-4,few,TGTGCCAGCAACCTTCCATCGGGTGAGCAGTTCTTC,CASNLPSGEQFF
-,TRBJ2-7,TRBV5-1,-,TGCGCCAGCAGCTTACTCGGACGGGGCGAGCAGTACTTC,CASSLLGRGEQYF
TRBD1,TRBJ1-3,TRBV19,-,TGTGCCAGTAGTATTTGGGACAGGGCGTCATCCGGAAACACCATATATTTT,CASSIWDRASSGNTIYF
-,TRBJ2-1,TRBV7-2,-,TGTGCCAGCAGCCCCGTAGCGGTGGCCTACAATGAGCAGTTCTTC,CASSPVAVAYNEQFF
-,TRBJ1-2,TRBV28,-,TGTGCCAGCAGCCTAAGACAGTTTGGCTACACCTTC,CASSLRQFGYTF
-,TRBJ2-7,TRBV5-1,-,TGCGCCAGCAGCTTGGCCATGACAGACTACGAGCAGTACTTC,CASSLAMTDYEQYF
-,TRBJ1-3,TRBV28,-,TGTGCCAGCTCTCTTTCTTCCGGAAACACCATATATTTT,CASSLSSGNTIYF
-,TRBJ2-2,TRBV4-3,-,TGCGCCAGCAGCCCCCGAGCGCGGCAGAGTTTCACCGGGGAGCTGTTTTTT,CASSPRARQSFTGELFF
-,TRBJ2-3,TRBV7-3,once,TGTGCCAGCAGCTTAACGTATACGACTCGCTCCGATACGCAGTATTTT,CASSLTYTTRSDTQYF
-,TRBJ2-2,TRBV19,-,TGTGCCAGTAGTATCCTGGGGACAACCGGGGAGCTGTTTTTT,CASSILGTTGELFF
TRBD2,TRBJ2-5,TRBV7-2,-,TGTGCCAGCAGCTCCACTAGCGGGGGGCCCCTTGGTACCCAGTACTTC,CASSSTSGGPLGTQYF
TRBD2,TRBJ2-5,TRBV11-3,-,TGTGCCAGCAGCTCCGGGACTAGGGGAGGGGAGACCCAGTACTTC,CASSSGTRGGETQYF